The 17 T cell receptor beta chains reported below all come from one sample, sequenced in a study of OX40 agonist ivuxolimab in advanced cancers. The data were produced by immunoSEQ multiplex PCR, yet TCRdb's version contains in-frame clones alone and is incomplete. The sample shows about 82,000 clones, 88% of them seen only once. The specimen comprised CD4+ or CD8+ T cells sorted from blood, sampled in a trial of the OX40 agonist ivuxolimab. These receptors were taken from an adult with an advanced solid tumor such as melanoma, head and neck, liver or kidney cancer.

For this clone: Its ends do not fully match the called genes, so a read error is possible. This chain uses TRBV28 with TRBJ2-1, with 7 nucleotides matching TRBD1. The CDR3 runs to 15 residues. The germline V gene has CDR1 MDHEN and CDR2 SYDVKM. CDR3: CASSPRQGSYHEQFF. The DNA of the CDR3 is TGTGCCAGCAGTCCTAGACAGGGTTCCTACCATGAGCAGTTCTTC.

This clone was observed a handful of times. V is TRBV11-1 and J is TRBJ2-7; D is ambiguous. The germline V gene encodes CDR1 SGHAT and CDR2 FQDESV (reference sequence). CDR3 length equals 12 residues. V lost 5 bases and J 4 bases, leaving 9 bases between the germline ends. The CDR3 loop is CASSALQYEQYF. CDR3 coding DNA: TGTGCCAGCAGCGCACTGCAGTACGAGCAGTACTTC.

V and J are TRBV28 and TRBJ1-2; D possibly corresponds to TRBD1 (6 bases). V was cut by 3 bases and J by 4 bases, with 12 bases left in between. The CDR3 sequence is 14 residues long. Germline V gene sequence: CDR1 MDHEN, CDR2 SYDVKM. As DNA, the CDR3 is TGTGCCAGCAGTTTGCCTGGACAGTTCTATGGCTACACCTTC. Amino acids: CASSLPGQFYGYTF.

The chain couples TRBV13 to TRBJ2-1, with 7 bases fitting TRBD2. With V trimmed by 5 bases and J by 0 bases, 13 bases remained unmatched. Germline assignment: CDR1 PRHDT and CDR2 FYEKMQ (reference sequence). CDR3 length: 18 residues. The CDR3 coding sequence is TGTGCCAGCAGCCCACGACGAGCGGGGCCCAGCTCCTACAATGAGCAGTTCTTC. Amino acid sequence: CASSPRRAGPSSYNEQFF.

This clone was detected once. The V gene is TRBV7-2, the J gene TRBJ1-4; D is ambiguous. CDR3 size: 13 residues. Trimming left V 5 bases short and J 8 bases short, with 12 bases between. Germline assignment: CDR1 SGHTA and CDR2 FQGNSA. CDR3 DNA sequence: TGTGCCAGCAGCACTAACCGAAGGGAAAAACTGTTTTTT. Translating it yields CASSTNRREKLFF.

CDR3: CASSYDRGDTDTQYF. The CDR3, as DNA: TGTGCCAGCAGTTACGACAGGGGAGACACAGATACGCAGTATTTT. The rearrangement joins TRBV6-5 to TRBJ2-3; 8 bases fit TRBD1. The CDR3 has 15 residues. Germline trimming cut 2 bases from V and 2 bases from J; bases unmatched to any gene: 3. The germline gives CDR1 MNHEY, CDR2 SVGAGI.

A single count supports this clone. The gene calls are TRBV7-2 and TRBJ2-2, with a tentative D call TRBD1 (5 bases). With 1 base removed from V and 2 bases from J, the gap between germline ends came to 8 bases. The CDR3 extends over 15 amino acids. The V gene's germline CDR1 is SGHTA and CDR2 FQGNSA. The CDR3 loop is CASSLGQSNTGELFF. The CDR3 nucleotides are TGTGCCAGCAGCTTAGGACAGAGCAACACCGGGGAGCTGTTTTTT.

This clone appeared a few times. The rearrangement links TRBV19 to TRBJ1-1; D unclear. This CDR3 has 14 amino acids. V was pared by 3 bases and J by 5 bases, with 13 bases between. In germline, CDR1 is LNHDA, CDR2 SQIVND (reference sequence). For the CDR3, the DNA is TGTGCCAGTAGTATGCGGGGAGAAGGGACTGAAGCTTTCTTT. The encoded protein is CASSMRGEGTEAFF.

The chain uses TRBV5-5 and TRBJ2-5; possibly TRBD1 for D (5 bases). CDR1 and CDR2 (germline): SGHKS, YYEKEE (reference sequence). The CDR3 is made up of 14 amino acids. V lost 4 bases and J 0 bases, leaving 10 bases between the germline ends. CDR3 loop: CASSLRVNQETQYF. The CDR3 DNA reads TGTGCCAGCAGCCTCAGGGTAAACCAAGAGACCCAGTACTTC.

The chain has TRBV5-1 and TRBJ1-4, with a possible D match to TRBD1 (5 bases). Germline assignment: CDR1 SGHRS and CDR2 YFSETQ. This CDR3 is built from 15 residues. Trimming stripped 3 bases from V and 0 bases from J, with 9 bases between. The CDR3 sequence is CASSSGGATNEKLFF. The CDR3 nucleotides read TGCGCCAGCAGCTCGGGGGGTGCAACTAATGAAAAACTGTTTTTT.

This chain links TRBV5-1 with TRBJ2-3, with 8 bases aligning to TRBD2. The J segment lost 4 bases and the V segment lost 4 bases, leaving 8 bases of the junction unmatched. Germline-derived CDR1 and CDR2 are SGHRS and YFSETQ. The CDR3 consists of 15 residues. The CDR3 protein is CASSPGLVGSDTQYF. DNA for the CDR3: TGCGCCAGCAGCCCGGGACTAGTTGGATCAGATACGCAGTATTTT.

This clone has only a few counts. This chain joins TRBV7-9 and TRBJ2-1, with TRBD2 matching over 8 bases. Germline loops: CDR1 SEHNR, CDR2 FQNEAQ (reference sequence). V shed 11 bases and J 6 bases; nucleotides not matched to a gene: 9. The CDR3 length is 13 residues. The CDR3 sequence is CAGLAGSVNEQFF. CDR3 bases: TGTGCCGGATTAGCGGGATCAGTCAATGAGCAGTTCTTC.

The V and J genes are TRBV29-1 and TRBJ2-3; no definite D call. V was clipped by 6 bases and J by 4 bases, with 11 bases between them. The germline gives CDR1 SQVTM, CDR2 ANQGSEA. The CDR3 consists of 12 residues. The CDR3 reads CSVGPESDTQYF. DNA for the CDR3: TGCAGCGTAGGACCTGAATCAGATACGCAGTATTTT.

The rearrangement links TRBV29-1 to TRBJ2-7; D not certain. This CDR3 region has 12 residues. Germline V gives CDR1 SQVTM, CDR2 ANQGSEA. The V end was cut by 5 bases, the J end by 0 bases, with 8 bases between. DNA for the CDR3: TGCAGCGTTCGCACAAGCTCCTACGAGCAGTACTTC. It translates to CSVRTSSYEQYF.

The CDR3 DNA reads as TGTGCCAGCAGCATAGGGGCAGGGTGGTCCTACGAGCAGTACTTC. Protein: CASSIGAGWSYEQYF. V is TRBV9 and J is TRBJ2-7; perhaps TRBD1 as D (5 bases). The CDR3 totals 15 residues. Germline CDR1 is SGDLS and CDR2 is YYNGEE. Trimming shortened V by 4 bases and J by 1 base, and 15 bases separated the two germline ends.

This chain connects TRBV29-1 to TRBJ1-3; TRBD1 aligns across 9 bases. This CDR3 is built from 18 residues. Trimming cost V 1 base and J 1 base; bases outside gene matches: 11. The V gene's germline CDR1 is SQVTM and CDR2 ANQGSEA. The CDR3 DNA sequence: TGCAGCGTTGAAGCCTTAGAGCCACAGGGGGCTTCTGGAAACACCATATATTTT. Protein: CSVEALEPQGASGNTIYF.

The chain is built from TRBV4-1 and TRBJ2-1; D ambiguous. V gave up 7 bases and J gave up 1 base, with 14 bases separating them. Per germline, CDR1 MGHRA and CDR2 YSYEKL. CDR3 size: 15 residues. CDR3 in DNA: TGCGCCAGCAAAGGCCCCACACCGTCCTACAATGAGCAGTTCTTC. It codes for CASKGPTPSYNEQFF.